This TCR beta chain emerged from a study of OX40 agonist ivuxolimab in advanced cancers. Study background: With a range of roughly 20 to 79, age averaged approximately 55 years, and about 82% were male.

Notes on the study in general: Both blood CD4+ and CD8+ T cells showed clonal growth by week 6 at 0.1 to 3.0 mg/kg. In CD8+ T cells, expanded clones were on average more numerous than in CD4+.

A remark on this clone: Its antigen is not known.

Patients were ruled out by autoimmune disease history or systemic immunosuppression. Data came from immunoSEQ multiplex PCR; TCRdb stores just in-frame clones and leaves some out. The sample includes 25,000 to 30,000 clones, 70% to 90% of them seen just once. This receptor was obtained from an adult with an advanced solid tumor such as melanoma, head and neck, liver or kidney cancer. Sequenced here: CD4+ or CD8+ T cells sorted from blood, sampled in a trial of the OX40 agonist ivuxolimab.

The CDR3 spells CASSRTGDSNQPQHF. DNA for the CDR3: TGTGCCAGCTCACGGACAGGGGATAGCAATCAGCCCCAGCATTTT. V usage is TRBV18 and J usage is TRBJ1-5, with 9 bases matching TRBD1. The CDR3 length is 15 residues. V lost 4 bases and J lost 0; bases outside the gene matches: 1. Germline V gives CDR1 KGHSH, CDR2 LQKENI.